The 15 T cell receptor beta chains presented below share a single source sample, sequenced in a study of T cell repertoires in cytomegalovirus infection. MiXCR was run by TCRdb on the reads, yielding one entry per CDR3 protein. The sample carries roughly 240,000 distinct CDR3 sequences, 6.5% recorded once. Sequences were obtained from PBMCs. These TCRs come from a human donor in good health (CMV status not recorded). Some clones in this sample may be carry-over from other donors' samples.

The chain joins TRBV29-1 to TRBJ2-2, with TRBD2 as a possible D gene (5 bases). The CDR3 has 14 amino acids. V lost 6 bases to trimming and J lost 1 base, with 12 bases between them. Per germline, CDR1 SQVTM and CDR2 ANQGSEA. The CDR3 loop is CSVGLVLNTGELFF. Here the CDR3 DNA reads TGCAGCGTCGGACTTGTCCTGAACACCGGGGAGCTGTTTTTT.

This clonotype was recorded at least ten times. This chain connects TRBV27 to TRBJ2-2; D is unclear. Germline values: CDR1 MNHEY, CDR2 SMNVEV (reference sequence). Trimming removed 2 bases at V and 7 bases at J, with 5 bases between. The CDR3 runs to 12 residues. The CDR3 DNA sequence: TGTGCCAGCAGTTTACGCTACGGGGAGCTGTTTTTT. This encodes CASSLRYGELFF.

The chain couples TRBV28 to TRBJ2-3; no definite D call. CDR1 MDHEN and CDR2 SYDVKM come from the germline V gene. The CDR3 runs 13 residues. V lost 3 bases and J lost 6, with 10 bases in between. CDR3 in DNA: TGTGCCAGCAGTTTTACCCTCGCGGATACGCAGTATTTT. As protein: CASSFTLADTQYF.

This clonotype was picked up many times. This chain connects TRBV25-1 to TRBJ1-4, with D possibly being TRBD1 (5 bases). V was pared by 7 bases and J by 0 bases, with 15 bases between. The CDR3 length is 16 residues. CDR1 and CDR2 from the germline V gene are MGHDK and SYGVNS. The CDR3 reads CASTPWGDATNEKLFF. The DNA of the CDR3 is TGTGCCAGCACCCCGTGGGGGGATGCAACTAATGAAAAACTGTTTTTT.

Many counts were recorded for this clonotype. The rearrangement links TRBV7-2 to TRBJ1-2; 10 bases are shared with TRBD1. The J segment lost 8 bases and the V segment lost 4 bases, leaving 7 bases of the junction unmatched. This CDR3 comprises 14 residues. Germline V lookup: CDR1 SGHTA, CDR2 FQGNSA. CDR3 amino acids: CASSSRQGARGYTF. The CDR3 DNA follows: TGTGCCAGCAGCTCCCGACAGGGGGCGAGGGGCTACACCTTC.

This clonotype came up many times. This rearrangement joins TRBV12-3 or TRBV12-4 to TRBJ1-4, with TRBD1 identical over 7 bases. The ends lost 0 bases at V and 8 bases at J; junction bases unmatched: 6. This CDR3 contains 15 residues. CDR3 DNA sequence: TGTGCCAGCAGTTTAGCAGACAGGGTGCGAGAAAAACTGTTTTTT. Its protein is CASSLADRVREKLFF.

The sample holds many counts of this clonotype. The CDR3 here is CASSMRPFPGGDTEAFF. The CDR3 DNA sequence: TGTGCCAGTAGTATGAGACCCTTTCCCGGCGGGGACACTGAAGCTTTCTTT. V usage is TRBV19 and J usage is TRBJ1-1, with D uncertain. The V gene's germline CDR1 is LNHDA and CDR2 SQIVND (reference sequence). This CDR3 region has 17 residues. V shed 3 bases and J shed 3 bases, with 20 bases lying between them. The variable domain in full, with the rest retrieved from reference TRBV19 and TRBJ1-1, is DGGITQSPKYLFRKEGQNVTLSCEQNLNHDAMYWYRQDPGQGLRLIYYSQIVNDFQKGDIAEGYSVSREKKESFPLTVTSAQKNPTAFYLCASSMRPFPGGDTEAFFGQGTRLTVV.

This clonotype occurred many times. This chain joins TRBV6-2 or TRBV6-3 and TRBJ2-5, with D uncertain. The CDR3 contains 14 residues. V lost 7 bases, J lost 0 bases, and 12 bases lay in between. Germline V lookup: CDR1 MNHEY, CDR2 SVGEGT. CDR3 residues: CASNDGPYQETQYF. The CDR3, as DNA: TGTGCCAGCAACGACGGGCCGTACCAAGAGACCCAGTACTTC.

This clonotype was counted a few times. The V call is TRBV3-1, the J call TRBJ2-3; the D gene is possibly TRBD2 (5 bases). The germline V and J ends were trimmed by 0 bases and 8 bases, with 21 bases remaining between them. This CDR3 contains 17 residues. CDR1 is LGHDT and CDR2 is YNNKEL in the germline V gene (reference sequence). The CDR3 reads CASSQEGPGSLFGTQYF. The CDR3 bases are TGTGCCAGCAGCCAAGAAGGTCCGGGGTCGCTTTTTGGTACGCAGTATTTT.

This clonotype was seen repeatedly, ten times or more. The rearrangement uses TRBV11-2 and TRBJ2-5, with 7 positions matching TRBD2. V gave up 3 bases and J gave up 2 bases; unmatched junction bases: 0. The germline gives CDR1 SGHAT, CDR2 FQNNGV. There are 13 residues in the CDR3. CDR3 bases: TGTGCCAGCAGCTTGGGACTACAAGAGACCCAGTACTTC. Translation: CASSLGLQETQYF. Combining the CDR3 with reference TRBV11-2 and TRBJ2-5 gives the whole variable domain EAGVAQSPRYKIIEKRQSVAFWCNPISGHATLYWYQQILGQGPKLLIQFQNNGVVDDSQLPKDRFSAERLKGVDSTLKIQPAKLEDSAVYLCASSLGLQETQYFGPGTRLLVL.

This clonotype was seen repeatedly, ten times or more. The chain couples TRBV12-3 or TRBV12-4 to TRBJ2-3; D is perhaps TRBD1 or TRBD2 (5 bases each). V was clipped by 3 bases and J by 1 base, with 11 bases between them. This CDR3 is built from 15 residues. The CDR3 coding sequence is TGTGCCAGCAGTTTCTTCGGGGCAGGCACAGATACGCAGTATTTT. As protein: CASSFFGAGTDTQYF.

This clonotype was picked up many times. This sequence joins TRBV4-2 and TRBJ1-2; tentative D call: TRBD1 (5 bases). The CDR3 consists of 13 residues. V was cut by 3 bases and J by 6 bases, with 11 bases left in between. Germline CDR1 and CDR2: LGHNA and YNFKEQ. This CDR3 is CASSQSGGDGYTF. The CDR3 bases are TGTGCCAGCAGCCAGTCCGGGGGAGATGGCTACACCTTC.

This clonotype was observed many times. The CDR3 bases are TGTGCCAGCAGCGCCCAGGGGGCCTATGGCTACACCTTC. Protein sequence: CASSAQGAYGYTF. The genes are TRBV7-2 and TRBJ1-2; 8 nucleotides align to TRBD1. The CDR3 runs to 13 residues. V gave up 5 bases and J gave up 4 bases; unmatched junction bases: 3. Germline values: CDR1 SGHTA, CDR2 FQGNSA.

Many counts were recorded for this clonotype. The rearrangement links TRBV27 to TRBJ2-7, with a weak D call TRBD1 (5 bases). The germline gives CDR1 MNHEY, CDR2 SMNVEV (reference sequence). V was pared by 4 bases and J by 3 bases, with 10 bases between. This CDR3 is 13 amino acids long. CDR3 loop: CASSSGQDYEQYF. CDR3 coding DNA: TGTGCCAGCAGTTCTGGACAAGACTACGAGCAGTACTTC.

This clonotype has ten or more counts. The chain has TRBV29-1 and TRBJ2-3; no clear D. The ends were cut back, 1 base at V and 0 bases at J, with 17 bases in the middle. Germline-derived CDR1 and CDR2 are SQVTM and ANQGSEA. The CDR3 covers 17 residues. DNA for the CDR3: TGCAGCGTTGAAGTACAGACAAAAGAAGAAAGCACAGATACGCAGTATTTT. Residues: CSVEVQTKEESTDTQYF.